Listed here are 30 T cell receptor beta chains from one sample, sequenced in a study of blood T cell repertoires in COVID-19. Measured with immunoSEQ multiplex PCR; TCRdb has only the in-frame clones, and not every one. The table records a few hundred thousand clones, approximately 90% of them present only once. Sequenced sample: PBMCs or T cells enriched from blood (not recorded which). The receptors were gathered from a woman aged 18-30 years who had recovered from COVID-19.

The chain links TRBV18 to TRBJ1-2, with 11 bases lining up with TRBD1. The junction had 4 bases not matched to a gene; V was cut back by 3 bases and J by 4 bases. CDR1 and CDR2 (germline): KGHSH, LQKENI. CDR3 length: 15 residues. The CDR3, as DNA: TGTGCCAGCTCACCCGGACAGGGGGCCGGCTATGGCTACACCTTC. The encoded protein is CASSPGQGAGYGYTF.

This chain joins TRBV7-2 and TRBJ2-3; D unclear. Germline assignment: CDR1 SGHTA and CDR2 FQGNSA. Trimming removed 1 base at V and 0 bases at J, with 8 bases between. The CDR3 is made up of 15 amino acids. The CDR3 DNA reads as TGTGCCAGCAGCTTAGACATATCTAGCACAGATACGCAGTATTTT. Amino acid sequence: CASSLDISSTDTQYF.

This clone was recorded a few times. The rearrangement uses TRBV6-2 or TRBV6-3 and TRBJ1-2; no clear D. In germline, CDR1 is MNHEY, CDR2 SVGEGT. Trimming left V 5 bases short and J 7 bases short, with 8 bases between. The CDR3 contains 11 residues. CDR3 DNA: TGTGCCAGCAGTGAGAGCGGTGGCTACACCTTC. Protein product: CASSESGGYTF.

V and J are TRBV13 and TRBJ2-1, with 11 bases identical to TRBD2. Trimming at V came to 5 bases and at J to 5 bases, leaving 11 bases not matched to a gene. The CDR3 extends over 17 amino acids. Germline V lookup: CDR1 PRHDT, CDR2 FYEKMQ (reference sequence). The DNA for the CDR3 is TGTGCCAGCAGCAAGAAGGGACTAGCGGCGTTTGACAATGAGCAGTTCTTC. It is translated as CASSKKGLAAFDNEQFF. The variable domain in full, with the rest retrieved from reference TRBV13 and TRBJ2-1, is AAGVIQSPRHLIKEKRETATLKCYPIPRHDTVYWYQQGPGQDPQFLISFYEKMQSDKGSIPDRFSAQQFSDYHSELNMSSLELGDSALYFCASSKKGLAAFDNEQFFGPGTRLTVL.

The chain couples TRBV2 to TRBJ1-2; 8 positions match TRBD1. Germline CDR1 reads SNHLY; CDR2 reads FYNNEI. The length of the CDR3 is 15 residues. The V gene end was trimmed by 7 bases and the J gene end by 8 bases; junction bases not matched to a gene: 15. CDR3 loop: CASIWSDRDGPGYTF. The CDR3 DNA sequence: TGTGCCAGCATTTGGTCGGACAGGGACGGGCCGGGCTACACCTTC.

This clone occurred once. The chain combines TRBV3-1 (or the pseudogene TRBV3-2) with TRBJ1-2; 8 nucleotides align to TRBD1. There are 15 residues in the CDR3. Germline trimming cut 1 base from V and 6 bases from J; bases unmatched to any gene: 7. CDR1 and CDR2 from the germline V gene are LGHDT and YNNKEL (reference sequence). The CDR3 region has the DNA TGTGCCAGCAGCCAAGTCGGGACAGGTCTAGATGGCTACACCTTC. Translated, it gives CASSQVGTGLDGYTF.

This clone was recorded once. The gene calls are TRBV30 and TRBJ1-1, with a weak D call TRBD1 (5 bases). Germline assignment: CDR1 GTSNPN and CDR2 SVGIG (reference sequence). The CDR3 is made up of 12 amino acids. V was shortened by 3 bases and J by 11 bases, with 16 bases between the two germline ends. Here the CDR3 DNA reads TGTGCCTGGAGGAGGGAGGTTCGGGGGGCTTTCTTT. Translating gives CAWRREVRGAFF.

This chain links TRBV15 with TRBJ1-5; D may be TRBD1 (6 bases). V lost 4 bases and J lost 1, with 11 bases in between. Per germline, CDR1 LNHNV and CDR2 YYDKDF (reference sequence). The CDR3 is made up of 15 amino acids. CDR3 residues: CATSTQGKSNQPQHF. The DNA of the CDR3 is TGTGCCACCAGCACGCAGGGGAAGAGCAATCAGCCCCAGCATTTT.

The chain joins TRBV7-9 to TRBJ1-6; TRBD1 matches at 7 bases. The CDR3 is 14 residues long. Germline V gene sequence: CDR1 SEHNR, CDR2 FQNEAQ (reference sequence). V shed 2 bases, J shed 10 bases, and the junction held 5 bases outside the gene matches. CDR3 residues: CASSLTGVVSPLHF. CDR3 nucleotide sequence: TGTGCCAGCAGCTTAACAGGGGTAGTATCACCCCTCCACTTT.

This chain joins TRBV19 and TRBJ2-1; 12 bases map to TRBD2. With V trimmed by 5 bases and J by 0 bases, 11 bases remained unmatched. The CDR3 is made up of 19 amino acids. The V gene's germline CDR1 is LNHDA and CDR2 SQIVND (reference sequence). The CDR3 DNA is TGTGCCAGTAGTCTTGAGGGGACTAGCGGGTTGAGCTCCTACAATGAGCAGTTCTTC. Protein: CASSLEGTSGLSSYNEQFF.

CDR3 bases: TGTGCCAGCTCACCACGGGGGGCTAATGAAAAACTGTTTTTT. It codes for CASSPRGANEKLFF. The chain employs TRBV18 and TRBJ1-4; possible D gene TRBD1, 5 bases. This CDR3 is built from 14 residues. The germline CDR1 and CDR2 sequences are KGHSH and LQKENI. Deletions cut 1 base from V and 3 bases from J, with 6 bases between.

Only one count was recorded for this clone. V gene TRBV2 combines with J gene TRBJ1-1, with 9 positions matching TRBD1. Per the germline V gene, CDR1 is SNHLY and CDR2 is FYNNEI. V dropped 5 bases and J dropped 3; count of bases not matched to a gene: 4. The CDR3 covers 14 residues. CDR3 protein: CASSSQGADTEAFF. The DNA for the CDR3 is TGTGCCAGCAGTTCACAGGGGGCCGACACTGAAGCTTTCTTT.

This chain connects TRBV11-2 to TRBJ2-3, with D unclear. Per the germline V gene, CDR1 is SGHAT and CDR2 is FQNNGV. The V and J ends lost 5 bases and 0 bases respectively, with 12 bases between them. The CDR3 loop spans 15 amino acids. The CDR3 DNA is TGTGCCAGCAGCCTACTACCCCATAGCACAGATACGCAGTATTTT. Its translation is CASSLLPHSTDTQYF.

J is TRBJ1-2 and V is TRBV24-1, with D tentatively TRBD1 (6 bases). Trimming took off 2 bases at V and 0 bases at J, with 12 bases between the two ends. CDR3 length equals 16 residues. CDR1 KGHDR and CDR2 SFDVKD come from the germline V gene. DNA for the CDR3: TGTGCCACCAGTGATTCTGGACAGACTTCTAACTATGGCTACACCTTC. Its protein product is CATSDSGQTSNYGYTF.

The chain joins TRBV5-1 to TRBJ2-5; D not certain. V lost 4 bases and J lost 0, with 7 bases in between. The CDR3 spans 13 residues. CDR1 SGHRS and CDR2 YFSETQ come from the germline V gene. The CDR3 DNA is TGCGCCAGCAGCCAATCTAACCAAGAGACCCAGTACTTC. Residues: CASSQSNQETQYF.

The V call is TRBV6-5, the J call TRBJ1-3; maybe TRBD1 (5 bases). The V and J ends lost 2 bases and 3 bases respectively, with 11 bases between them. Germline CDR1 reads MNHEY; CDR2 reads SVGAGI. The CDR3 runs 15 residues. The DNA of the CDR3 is TGTGCCAGCAGTTACGACAGCATGAGTGGAAACACCATATATTTT. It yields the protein CASSYDSMSGNTIYF.

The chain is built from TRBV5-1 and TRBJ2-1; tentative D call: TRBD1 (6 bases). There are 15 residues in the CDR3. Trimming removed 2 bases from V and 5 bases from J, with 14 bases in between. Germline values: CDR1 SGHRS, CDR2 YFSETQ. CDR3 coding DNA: TGCGCCAGCAGCTTCATGGACAGAACCCACAATGAGCAGTTCTTC. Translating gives CASSFMDRTHNEQFF.

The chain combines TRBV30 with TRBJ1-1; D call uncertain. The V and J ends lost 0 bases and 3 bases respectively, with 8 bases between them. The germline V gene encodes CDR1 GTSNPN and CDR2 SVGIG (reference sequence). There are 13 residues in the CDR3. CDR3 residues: CAWSVFSYTEAFF. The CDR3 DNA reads TGTGCCTGGAGTGTGTTCAGTTACACTGAAGCTTTCTTT.

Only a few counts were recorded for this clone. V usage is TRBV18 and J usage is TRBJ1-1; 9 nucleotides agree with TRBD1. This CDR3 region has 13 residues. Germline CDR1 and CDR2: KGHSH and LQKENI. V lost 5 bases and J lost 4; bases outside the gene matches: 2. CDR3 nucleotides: TGTGCCAGCTCATCACAGGGGGCCACTGAAGCTTTCTTT. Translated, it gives CASSSQGATEAFF.

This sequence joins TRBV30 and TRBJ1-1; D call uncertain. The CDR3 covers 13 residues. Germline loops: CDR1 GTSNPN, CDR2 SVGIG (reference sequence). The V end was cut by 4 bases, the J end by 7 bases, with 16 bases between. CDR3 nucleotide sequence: TGTGCCTGGATGCCAGGTTCTAAAAGTGAAGCTTTCTTT. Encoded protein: CAWMPGSKSEAFF.

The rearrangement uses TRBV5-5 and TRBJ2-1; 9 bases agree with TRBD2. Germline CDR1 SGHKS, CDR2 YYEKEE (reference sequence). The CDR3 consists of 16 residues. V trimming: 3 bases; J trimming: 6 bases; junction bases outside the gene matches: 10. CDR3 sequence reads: CASSSWWREGLNEQFF. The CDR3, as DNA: TGTGCCAGCAGCTCCTGGTGGCGGGAGGGCCTCAATGAGCAGTTCTTC.

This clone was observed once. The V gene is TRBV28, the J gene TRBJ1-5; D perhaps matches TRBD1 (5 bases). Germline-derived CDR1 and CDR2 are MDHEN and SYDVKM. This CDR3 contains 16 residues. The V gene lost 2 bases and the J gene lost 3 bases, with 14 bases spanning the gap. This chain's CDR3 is CASSLTQDRTNQPQHF. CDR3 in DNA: TGTGCCAGCAGTTTAACACAGGATAGAACCAATCAGCCCCAGCATTTT.

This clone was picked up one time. This CDR3 is CASSLRGDTDTQYF. Here the CDR3 DNA reads TGCGCCAGCAGCTTGCGGGGAGACACAGATACGCAGTATTTT. The genes are TRBV5-1 and TRBJ2-3; a possible D gene is TRBD2 (5 bases). The germline V gene has CDR1 SGHRS and CDR2 YFSETQ. The CDR3 runs 14 residues. Trimming stripped 1 base from V and 2 bases from J, with 8 bases between. The variable domain in full, completed from reference TRBV5-1 and TRBJ2-3, reads KAGVTQTPRYLIKTRGQQVTLSCSPISGHRSVSWYQQTPGQGLQFLFEYFSETQRNKGNFPGRFSGRQFSNSRSEMNVSTLELGDSALYLCASSLRGDTDTQYFGPGTRLTVL.

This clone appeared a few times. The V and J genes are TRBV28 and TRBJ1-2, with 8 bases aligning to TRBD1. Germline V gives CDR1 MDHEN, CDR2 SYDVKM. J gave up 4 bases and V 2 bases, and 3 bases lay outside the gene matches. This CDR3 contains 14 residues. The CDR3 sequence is CASSLAGGGYGYTF. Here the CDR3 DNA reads TGTGCCAGCAGTTTAGCAGGGGGCGGCTATGGCTACACCTTC.

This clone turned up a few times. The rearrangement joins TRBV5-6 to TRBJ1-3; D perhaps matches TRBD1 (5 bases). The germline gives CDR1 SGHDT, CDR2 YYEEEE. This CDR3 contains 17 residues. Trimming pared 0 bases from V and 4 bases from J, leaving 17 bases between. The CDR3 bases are TGTGCCAGCAGCTTGGCCGCGGAGACAGTCTCCGGAAACACCATATATTTT. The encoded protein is CASSLAAETVSGNTIYF.

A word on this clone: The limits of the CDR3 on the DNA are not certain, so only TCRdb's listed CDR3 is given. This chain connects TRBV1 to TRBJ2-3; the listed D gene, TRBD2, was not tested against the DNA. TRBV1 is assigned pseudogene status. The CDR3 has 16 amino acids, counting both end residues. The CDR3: CTSSQDWGGGTDTQYF.

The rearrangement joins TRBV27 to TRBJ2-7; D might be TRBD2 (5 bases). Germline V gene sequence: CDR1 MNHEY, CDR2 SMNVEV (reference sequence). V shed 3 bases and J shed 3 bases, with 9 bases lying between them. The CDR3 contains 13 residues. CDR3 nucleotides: TGTGCCAGCAGTTTCAAGGGAGACTACGAGCAGTACTTC. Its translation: CASSFKGDYEQYF.

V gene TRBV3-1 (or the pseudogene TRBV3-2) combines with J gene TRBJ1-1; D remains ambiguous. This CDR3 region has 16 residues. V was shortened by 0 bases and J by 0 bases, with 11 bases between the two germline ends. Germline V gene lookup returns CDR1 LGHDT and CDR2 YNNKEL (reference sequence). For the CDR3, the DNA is TGTGCCAGCAGCCAAGACAGTAGCTCAATGAACACTGAAGCTTTCTTT. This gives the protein CASSQDSSSMNTEAFF.

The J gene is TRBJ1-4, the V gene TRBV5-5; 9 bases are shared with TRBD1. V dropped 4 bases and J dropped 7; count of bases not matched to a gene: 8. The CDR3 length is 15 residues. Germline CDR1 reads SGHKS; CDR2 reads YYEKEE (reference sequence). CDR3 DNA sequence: TGTGCCAGCAGCCGCGCGGACAGGGGAAGTGAAAAACTGTTTTTT. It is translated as CASSRADRGSEKLFF.

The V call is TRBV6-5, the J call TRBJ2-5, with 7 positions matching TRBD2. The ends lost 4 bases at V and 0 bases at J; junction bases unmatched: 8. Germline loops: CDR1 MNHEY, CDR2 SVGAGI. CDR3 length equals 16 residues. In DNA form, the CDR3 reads TGTGCCAGCAGTTCCCGATTAAGCGGGAACCAAGAGACCCAGTACTTC. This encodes CASSSRLSGNQETQYF.